This TCR beta chain was identified in a study of OX40 agonist ivuxolimab in advanced cancers. About the research overall: Cohort: 80% to 85% men, mean age about 60, aged about 23 to 79. Study conclusions and caveats: Which antigen the expanded peripheral T cells recognized is unknown. In CD8+ T cells, expanded clones were on average more numerous than in CD4+. Expansion of clones was among the lowest in partial responders at 0.1-3.0 mg/kg.

V was shortened by 4 bases and J by 4 bases, with 11 bases between the two germline ends. Germline V gene sequence: CDR1 MDHEN, CDR2 SYDVKM. The CDR3 is made up of 13 amino acids. To note about this clone: Its specificity is unknown.

Produced via immunoSEQ multiplex PCR; TCRdb's table is partial and in-frame only. Of about 14,000 clones detected, approximately 77% appear once; the ten largest clones hold around 35%. The V and J genes are TRBV28 and TRBJ2-7; D is possibly TRBD1 (6 bases). The clonotype was recovered from an adult with an advanced solid tumor such as melanoma, head and neck, liver or kidney cancer. The sequencing used CD4+ or CD8+ T cells sorted from blood, collected in a trial of the OX40 agonist ivuxolimab. CDR3 residues: CASSYAGAYEQYF. DNA for the CDR3: TGTGCCAGCAGTTACGCAGGGGCTTACGAGCAGTACTTC. The full variable domain, rest sourced from reference TRBV28 and TRBJ2-7, is DVKVTQSSRYLVKRTGEKVFLECVQDMDHENMFWYRQDPGLGLRLIYFSYDVKMKEKGDIPEGYSVSREKKERFSLILESASTNQTSMYLCASSYAGAYEQYFGPGTRLTVT.